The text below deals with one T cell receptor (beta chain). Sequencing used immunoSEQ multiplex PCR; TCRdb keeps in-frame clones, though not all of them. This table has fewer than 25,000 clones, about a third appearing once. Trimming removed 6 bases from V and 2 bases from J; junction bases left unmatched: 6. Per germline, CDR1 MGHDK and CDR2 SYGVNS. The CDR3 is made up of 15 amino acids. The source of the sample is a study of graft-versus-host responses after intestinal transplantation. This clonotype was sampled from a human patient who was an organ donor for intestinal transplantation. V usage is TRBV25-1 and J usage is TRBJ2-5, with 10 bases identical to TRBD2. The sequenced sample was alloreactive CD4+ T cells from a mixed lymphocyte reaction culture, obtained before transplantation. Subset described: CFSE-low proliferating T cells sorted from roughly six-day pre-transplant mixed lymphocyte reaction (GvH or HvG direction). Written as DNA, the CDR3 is TGTGCCAGCAGACCCGGACTAGCGGAACAAGAGACCCAGTACTTC. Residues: CASRPGLAEQETQYF.